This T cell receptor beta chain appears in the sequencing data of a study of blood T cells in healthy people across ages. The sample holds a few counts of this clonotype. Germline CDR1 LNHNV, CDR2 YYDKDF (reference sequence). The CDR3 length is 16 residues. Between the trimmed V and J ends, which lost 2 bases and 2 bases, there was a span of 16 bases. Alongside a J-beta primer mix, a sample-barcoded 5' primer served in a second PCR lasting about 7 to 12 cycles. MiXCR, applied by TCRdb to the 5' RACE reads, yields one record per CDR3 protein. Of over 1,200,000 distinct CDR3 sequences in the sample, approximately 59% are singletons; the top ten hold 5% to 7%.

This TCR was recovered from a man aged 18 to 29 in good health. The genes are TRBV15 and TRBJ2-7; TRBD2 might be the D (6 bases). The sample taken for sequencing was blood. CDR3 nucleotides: TGTGCCACCAGCAGAAGACCGGGACTCGGAGCCTACGAGCAGTACTTC. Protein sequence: CATSRRPGLGAYEQYF.